This TCR beta chain was retrieved from a study of graft-versus-host responses after intestinal transplantation (dated by TCRdb to the early 2020s). The study in broad terms: The transplants that recipients received were multivisceral, liver-intestinal, or isolated intestinal. Anti-thymocyte globulin induction was given to all recipients, followed by maintenance tacrolimus and steroids for approximately three years. Instead of going to the commercial service, samples from a few later patients were sequenced in-house on an Illumina MiSeq and processed with MiXCR. Bulk TCR-beta CDR3 sequencing was used to track graft-versus-host and host-versus-graft alloreactive T cell clones in the graft, circulation and bone marrow after intestinal transplantation. A peak of at least 4% donor T cells among recipient peripheral blood mononuclear cells was the definition used for donor T cell macrochimerism. The cohort enrolled 24 intestinal transplant recipients, one of whom was a retransplant, and a few patients without pretransplant specimens were excluded. Alloreactive clones were identified by sequencing pre-transplant mixed lymphocyte reaction products and comparing these products with unstimulated pre-transplant donor and recipient T cells. The paper as a whole reports these results and caveats: In the allografts of patients with donor T cell macrochimerism, GvH to HvG T cell clonal ratios were high. Peak levels of circulating GvH clones were associated with declines in HvG clones early after transplant. The relatively low number and heterogeneity of intestinal transplant patients limited the conclusions. GvH clones were found in recipient bone marrow, and some of the GvH clones appeared earlier in ileal mucosa or blood, which is consistent with an intestinal mucosal origin.

In the first month after transplant, blood samples were collected up to 4 times, and after that at least monthly when available. V is cut by 0 bases and J by 4 bases, and the space between the germline ends is 13 bases. The CDR3 goes from the cysteine to the phenylalanine over 16 residues. CDR3 DNA is the only sequence kept; it has 48 bases, read in frame from the first base. Looking up the germline V gene (reference sequence) yields CDR1 SEHNR and CDR2 FQNEAQ. Preparation of the library involved the immunoSEQ multiplex PCR assay. For most patients, genomic DNA was subjected to high-throughput TCR-beta CDR3 sequencing by Adaptive Biotechnologies. On the authors' methods: TCR sequencing data were retrieved from Adaptive's ImmunoSEQ software for 18 patients, whereas a few other patients were processed with MiXCR and VDJtools. Because the origin of CDR3 nucleotide sequences shared between donor and recipient could not be assigned, those sequences were removed. To be classed as alloreactive, a clone needed at least 2-fold expansion over unstimulated cells and a minimum CFSE-low frequency of 0.002% (template counts) or 0.001% (read counts). Clones detected in sequenced pre-transplant spleen, lymph node, or MLR CFSE-low populations of the donor or recipient were defined as mappable. Cumulative frequency of alloreactive clones was calculated as a percentage of all sequences weighted by copy number. TCRdb limited this immuneACCESS table to in-frame rearrangements with V and J called. A share of clones is missing; checked studies link under half to unresolved V genes, and the rest is unexplained. For V, J and clone size, that table is used; D and trimming come from the DNA. In this sample the table shows over 10,000 clones, 93% of which occur a single time. The ten top clones hold 4.4% of the sample.

This clone was counted a single time. Its target antigen remains unknown. The record has no base qualities; no much larger clone is one base away. The rearrangement joined TRBV7-9 to TRBJ2-1, with the identity of the D gene unclear. The receptor was isolated from a human patient who received an intestinal transplant, so some T cells may come from the graft donor. Specimen: PBMCs, collected roughly 1,000 days after intestinal transplantation. The nucleotide sequence is TGTGCCAGCAGCTTAGCGCTTTCTGGAAATTACAATGAGCAGTTCTTC. It is translated as CASSLALSGNYNEQFF.